This section outlines one TCR beta chain sequence together with its context. Its specificity is unknown. The sample belongs to a study of cytomegalovirus exposure and HLA in healthy donors. Regarding the study as a whole: Analyzed later, most CMV-associated TCR beta chains appeared HLA-restricted. In a later analysis, at a false discovery rate of 0.05, approximately 18,000 TCR beta sequences were associated with HLA alleles. Later analysis revealed greater clonal expansion in HLA-associated TCR beta chains than in equally common others.

The germline gives CDR1 SGHKS, CDR2 YYEKEE (reference sequence). The CDR3 is made up of 16 amino acids. J lost 0 bases, V lost 6 bases, and 11 bases had no gene match. PCR amplification relied on 60 Vbeta primers (plus 13 Jbeta primers). This table comes from immunoSEQ multiplex PCR, and its TCRdb copy is limited to in-frame clones, with some not included. The data show 120,000 to 150,000 clones, roughly 80% seen once. Sequences were obtained from PBMCs. The receptor was isolated from a young woman in good health and CMV-seronegative. The rearrangement joins TRBV5-5 to TRBJ2-7; TRBD2 aligns across 8 bases. In DNA, the CDR3 is TGTGCCAGCACCCTGAACCCAGCGGGGGACTCCTACGAGCAGTACTTC. The encoded protein is CASTLNPAGDSYEQYF. Based on the CDR3 plus reference TRBV5-5 and TRBJ2-7, the full variable domain is DAGVTQSPTHLIKTRGQQVTLRCSPISGHKSVSWYQQVLGQGPQFIFQYYEKEERGRGNFPDRFSARQFPNYSSELNVNALLLGDSALYLCASTLNPAGDSYEQYFGPGTRLTVT.